The present TCR beta chain was sequenced within a study of T cell repertoires in cytomegalovirus infection. With regard to this clonotype: What it binds is unknown.

Each CDR3 protein is one row after TCRdb ran MiXCR on the reads. The sample carries some 800,000 distinct CDR3 sequences, 32% recorded once. The J segment lost 9 bases and the V segment lost 5 bases, leaving 3 bases of the junction unmatched. CDR1 SEHNR and CDR2 FQNEAQ come from the germline V gene (reference sequence). The CDR3 runs 12 residues. The source was cultured CD8+ T cells from PBMCs, collected from culture after CMV antigen stimulation. The V and J genes are TRBV7-9 and TRBJ2-2; 7 positions match TRBD2. The receptor was derived from a human donor in good health (CMV status not recorded). Some clones in this sample may be carry-over from other donors' samples. This CDR3 is CASSSGARELFF. CDR3 sequence (DNA): TGTGCCAGCAGCAGCGGGGCCCGGGAGCTGTTTTTT.